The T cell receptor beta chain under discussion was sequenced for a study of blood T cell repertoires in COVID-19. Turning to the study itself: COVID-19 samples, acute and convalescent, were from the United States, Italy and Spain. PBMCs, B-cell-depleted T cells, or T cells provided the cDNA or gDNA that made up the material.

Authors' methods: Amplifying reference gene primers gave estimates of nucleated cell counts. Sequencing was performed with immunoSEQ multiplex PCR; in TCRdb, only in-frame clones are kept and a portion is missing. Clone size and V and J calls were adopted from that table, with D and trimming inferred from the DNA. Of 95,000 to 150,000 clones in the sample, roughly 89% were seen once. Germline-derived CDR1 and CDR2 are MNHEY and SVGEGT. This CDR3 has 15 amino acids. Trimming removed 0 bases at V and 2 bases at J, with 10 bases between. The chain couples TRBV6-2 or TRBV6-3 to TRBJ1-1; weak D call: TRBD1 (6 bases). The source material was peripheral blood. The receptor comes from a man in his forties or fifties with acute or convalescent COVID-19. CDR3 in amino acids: CASSYSWTVNTEAFF. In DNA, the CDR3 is TGTGCCAGCAGTTACTCGTGGACAGTAAACACTGAAGCTTTCTTT.